Detailed here is one TCR beta chain. Its cognate antigen has yet to be identified. The sample holds no much larger clone one base away, and base qualities are not on file. The cohort was made up of 500 to 850 healthy bone marrow donors. Cohort members were all nominally healthy when sampled, although unrecorded immune exposures were likely present. The donor tested CMV seropositive and was one of the 289 seropositive cohort members. A peripheral blood sample was collected from each donor, and TCR beta sequencing was performed on peripheral blood mononuclear cells. The Qiagen DNeasy Blood Extraction Kit was used to extract genomic DNA from the blood cell samples. CDR1 and CDR2 are read off the germline V gene as SNHLY and FYNNEI. The CDR3 has 13 amino acids, counting the end cysteine and phenylalanine. Kept here is only the CDR3 DNA, which spans 39 bases and is read in frame from base 1. The trim is 2 bases for V and 8 bases for J, with a gap of 11 bases between the germline ends.

Library prep was done by the immunoSEQ multiplex PCR assay. For the multiplex PCR, a mixture combining 60 forward primers for TCR Vbeta segments and 13 reverse primers for TCR Jbeta segments was used. The CDR3 region of rearranged TCR beta genes was amplified from genomic DNA with a multiplex PCR assay. The amplified TCR beta libraries were sequenced on the Illumina HiSeq System as 87-base-pair reads. In the paper's pipeline: Across the 600 to 700 repertoires, a later analysis counted tens of millions of unique TCR beta chains, around 10 million of which were shared by at least two donors. Raw reads were error-corrected and collapsed into unique sequences by a nearest-neighbor algorithm in which closely related sequences were merged to remove PCR and sequencing errors. CDR3 sequences were aligned to IMGT reference sequences to assign V, D and J gene segments. Each retained sequence needed at least a six-nucleotide match to both a V gene segment and a J gene segment. A rearrangement was called productive if the CDR3 had no stop codons and remained in frame with V and J, and every other rearrangement was called non-productive. CDR3 was defined by IMGT convention, running from the second conserved V-encoded cysteine to the conserved J-encoded phenylalanine. The earlier analysis of around 640 of the donors excluded sequences that lacked an unambiguous match to a single V gene segment. An earlier analysis of several hundred of the donors called V segments functional above 56.7% productive rearrangements and segregating when the between-donor standard deviation exceeded 5%. A statistical classification framework was built to diagnose cytomegalovirus status from the catalog of TCR beta chain sequences. A later analysis assigned V and J genes by comparing TCR nucleotide sequences with IMGT/GENE-DB human TR gene sequences. Using the TCRdist pipeline, a later analysis assigned CDR3 sequences along with most-parsimonious VDJ recombination scenarios. In a later analysis, each TCR beta chain was defined by its CDR3 amino acid sequence together with its V-gene family, and reads lacking a unique V-gene family were excluded. A later analysis removed 592 highly shared, low-generation-probability nucleotide sequences to deal with suspected cross-contamination and a sequencing artifact. A later analysis calculated a clonal expansion index for each public chain from normalized within-repertoire ranks of inferred template counts. Generation probabilities in a later analysis came from a VDJ recombination model fitted to out-of-frame rearrangements, and those results were checked against IGoR. In a later analysis, TCR-TCR, TCR-HLA and TCR-CMV co-occurrence was scored with hypergeometric tests, and a repertoire-size bias correction was applied to TCR pairs. In a later analysis, false discovery rates were estimated by permuting HLA or CMV assignments 20 times. In a later analysis, co-occurring TCRs were grouped with DBSCAN, and TCRdist sequence similarity was added when clustering was performed within HLA-allele-positive subsets. For co-occurrence clustering, repertoires with fewer than 30,000 or more than 120,000 public chains were excluded, along with a handful of repertoires with anomalous nucleotide sharing. Held by TCRdb, this immuneACCESS table contains in-frame sequences only and omits some clones. Under half of the omission traces to an unresolved V gene where checked; the cause of the rest is unknown. The V and J calls and clone size come from that table; D and trimming were worked out from the DNA. Present in this sample are over 150,000 clones, about 81% of which were seen just once. The ten most abundant clones make up about 0.98% of the sample.

The sample originates from a study of cytomegalovirus exposure and HLA in healthy donors (TCRdb year 2017). About the full investigation: An earlier analysis of about 530 of the donors reported 276 Gb of sequence data and around 110 million unique TCR beta sequences obtained from around 190 million T cells. An early release covering some 640 HLA-typed donors comprised about 290 gigabases of sequencing data and roughly 86 million unique TCR sequences. Of the roughly 400 genotyped donors, over 65% fell in the genetic ancestry cluster associated with self-reported Caucasian donors. The study was designed to test whether signatures of past pathogen exposure could be identified by cataloging public T cell receptors. Using immunosequencing, the study profiled T cell repertoires from around 670 subjects and related those repertoires to cytomegalovirus serostatus. Besides the first cohort of around 700 subjects, a separate validation cohort made up of roughly 120 different subjects was used. The study combined high-throughput TCR immunosequencing, statistical association of individual TCRs with disease status, and machine learning to predict cytomegalovirus infection status. In a later analysis, previously published TCR beta repertoires from 600 to 850 donors were re-analyzed and high-resolution HLA genotyping was added so that TCR occurrence patterns could be studied. Rather than drawing on any new phenotypic data, the later analysis identified candidate immune exposures from TCR beta sequences and the way those sequences occurred across donors. To decide whether each TCR beta V gene segment behaved as functional or pseudogenic, an earlier analysis of fewer than 750 of the donors relied on high-throughput TCR beta sequencing. Donor age, sex, ethnicity and CMV serostatus were compiled alongside the repertoire data. Genome-wide SNP genotypes for about 65% of the 666 donors were used in a later genetic analysis, which treated that subset as a discovery cohort. All discovery cohort repertoires had been generated on a single sequencing platform. HLA typing included class I and class II loci at four-digit resolution. Typing coverage varied by locus: roughly 629-630 donors for A, B, C, DRB1 and DQB1; under 550 for DQA1; approximately 570 for DPA1; around 450 for DPB1. Four or five DR-DQ haplotypes were handled as single units for association and clustering because linkage in the cohort was strong. On average, about 200,000 unique TCR beta nucleotide sequences were sequenced per donor among about 400 genotyped donors of the cohort, with 15% to 20% of those sequences being non-productive.

The paper as a whole reports these results and caveats: For the cohort, immune exposure information was limited to CMV serostatus. A cluster of highly shared sequence variants was judged likely to represent a technical artifact of the sequencing pipeline. Specific HLA alleles were associated with 15,000 to 20,000 TCR beta sequences at a false discovery rate of 0.05 in a later analysis. In a later analysis, several top co-occurrence clusters were reported to appear linked to parvovirus B19, influenza, CMV and Epstein-Barr virus. Because HLA typing was unavailable for some donors at each locus, only the typed subset was used in association tests. Correlated functional status among segregating V segments might be attributable to linkage disequilibrium, but an unknown experimental factor could not be ruled out. Assigning TCR associations to individual alleles was difficult when HLA alleles, especially DR and DQ, strongly co-occurred. In a later analysis, TCR association rates were found to vary across HLA loci, with the most associated TCRs seen for DRB1 alleles and the fewest for HLA-C alleles. V-gene and J-gene trimming of TCR beta chains was associated with a missense DCLRE1C variant in a later genetic analysis, and the association was replicated in an independent cohort. In both the original and validation cohorts, the classifier was reported to diagnose cytomegalovirus status with high specificity and sensitivity. The study gave a list of 150 to 200 TCR beta chains associated with cytomegalovirus. Most TCR sequences were seen in very few donors, while some public TCRs were found in many individuals. In vitro tests confirmed that a few of the cytomegalovirus-associated TCR beta chains recognize cytomegalovirus antigens. It was suggested by the authors that the approach could potentially be generalized to other disease states and immunological phenotypes. In a later analysis, HLA-associated TCR beta chains were found to be more clonally expanded and to have lower generation probabilities than equally common non-associated chains. In a later genetic analysis, fewer N-insertions in productive TCRs were reported among donors in an Asian-associated ancestry cluster than the approximately 670-donor mean. A further reported finding was that TCR beta sequences accurately predicted the HLA-A and HLA-B alleles for most subjects in the first cohort. The 87-base-pair reads could not distinguish some IMGT-functional V segments, including TRBV6-2 and TRBV6-3, so those segments were excluded. Sequencing depth was assumed to be roughly uniform across donors in the presence/absence analyses, though that assumption may not hold. Approximately 18 rarely observed V segments, including chromosome 9 orphons, were excluded from the earlier analysis of several hundred of the donors because counts were too low. In an earlier analysis of more than 500 of the donors, most TCR beta V segments appeared in productive rearrangements about 87% or about 30% of the time, broadly matching IMGT annotations. Most CMV-associated TCR beta chains appeared to be HLA-restricted in a later analysis, and the HLA associations seemed to be driven largely by CMV exposure. This cohort had only TCR beta chains sequenced, and the lack of alpha or paired-chain data limited which features could be detected.

The sequenced material came from PBMCs. This receptor was identified in a girl aged 2 to 9 in good health and CMV-seropositive. The V and J segments used are TRBV2 and TRBJ2-3, and TRBD1 may be the D gene, going by 6 matching bases. The base sequence is TGTGCCAGCAGTGAAACAGGGTTGGGTACGCAGTATTTT. The translation is CASSETGLGTQYF.